The rows below give T cell receptor beta chains drawn from one sample of a study of regulatory T cells in long-lasting Graves disease. In TCRdb, the multiplex PCR reads were re-called with MiXCR into one record per CDR3 protein. This table has about 320,000 distinct CDR3 sequences, about a sixth appearing once. The sequencing here drew on peripheral blood mononuclear cells (PBMCs), taken at new diagnosis, from a patient treated with antithyroid drugs. These receptors were collected from a female donor with Graves disease. CDR3s include the opening cysteine and the closing phenylalanine or tryptophan.

V: TRBV6-1
length: 11
CDR3: CAMERPYEQYF

V: TRBV30
length: 11
CDR3: CAWSDLRVLFF

V: TRBV20-1
length: 13
CDR3: CSASVSSKNIQYF

V: TRBV19
length: 15
CDR3: CASSNGEKGYNEQFF

V: TRBV6-1
length: 15
CDR3: CASNPRDSFGHEQSF

V: TRBV27
length: 15
CDR3: CASSSLTDSTYEQYF

V: TRBV11-2
length: 15
CDR3: CASSFSTGEGNEQYF

V: TRBV11-3
length: 15
CDR3: CASSLVADDQETQYF

V: TRBV11-2
length: 15
CDR3: CASSLMTGDSYEQYF

V: TRBV19
length: 19
CDR3: CASSRGDRGSEPGNQPQHF

V: TRBV12-3/TRBV12-4
length: 13
CDR3: CASSLAGGNIQYF

V: TRBV7-9
length: 13
CDR3: CASSLITSGRKDF

V: TRBV20-1
length: 12
CDR3: CSARDISYEQYF

V: TRBV27
length: 14
CDR3: CASSLSTGNYGYTF

V: TRBV3-1
length: 14
CDR3: CASSPDRVTGAQYF

V: TRBV10-3
length: 18
CDR3: CAISDLGTSGRISYEQYF

V: TRBV14
length: 15
CDR3: CASSHSLAPDYGYTF